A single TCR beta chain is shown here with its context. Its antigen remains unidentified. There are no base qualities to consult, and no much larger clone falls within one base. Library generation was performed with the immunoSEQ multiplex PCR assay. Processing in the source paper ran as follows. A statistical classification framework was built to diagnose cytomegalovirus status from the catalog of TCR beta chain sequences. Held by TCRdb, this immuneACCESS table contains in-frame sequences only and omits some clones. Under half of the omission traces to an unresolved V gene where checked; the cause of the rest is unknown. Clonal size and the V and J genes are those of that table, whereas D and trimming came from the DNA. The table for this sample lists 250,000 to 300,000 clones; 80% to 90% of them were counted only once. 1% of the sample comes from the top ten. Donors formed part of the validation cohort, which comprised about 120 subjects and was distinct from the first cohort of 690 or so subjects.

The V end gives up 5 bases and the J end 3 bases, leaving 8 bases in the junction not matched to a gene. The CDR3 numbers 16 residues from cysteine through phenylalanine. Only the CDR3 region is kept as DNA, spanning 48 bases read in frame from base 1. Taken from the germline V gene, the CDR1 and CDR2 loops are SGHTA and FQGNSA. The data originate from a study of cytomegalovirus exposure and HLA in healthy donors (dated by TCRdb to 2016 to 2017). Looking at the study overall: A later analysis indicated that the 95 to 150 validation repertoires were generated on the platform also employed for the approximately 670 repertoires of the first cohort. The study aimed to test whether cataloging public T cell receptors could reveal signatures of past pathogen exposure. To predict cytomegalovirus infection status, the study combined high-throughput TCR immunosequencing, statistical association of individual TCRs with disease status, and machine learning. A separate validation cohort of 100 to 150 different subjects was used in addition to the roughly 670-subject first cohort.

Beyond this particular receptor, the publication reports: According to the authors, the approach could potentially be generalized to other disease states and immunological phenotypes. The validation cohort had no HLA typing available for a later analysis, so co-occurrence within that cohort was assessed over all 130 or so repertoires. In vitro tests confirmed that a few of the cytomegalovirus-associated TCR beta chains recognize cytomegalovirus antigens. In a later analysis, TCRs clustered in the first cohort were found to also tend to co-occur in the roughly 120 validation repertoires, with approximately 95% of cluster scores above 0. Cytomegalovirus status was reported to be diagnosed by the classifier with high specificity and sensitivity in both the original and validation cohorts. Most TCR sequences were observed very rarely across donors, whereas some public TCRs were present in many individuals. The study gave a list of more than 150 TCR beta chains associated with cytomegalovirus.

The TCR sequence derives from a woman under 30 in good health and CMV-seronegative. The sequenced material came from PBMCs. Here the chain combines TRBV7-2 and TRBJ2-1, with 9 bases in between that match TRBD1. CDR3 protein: CASSQPQGAGYNEQFF. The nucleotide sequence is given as TGTGCCAGCAGCCAGCCACAGGGGGCAGGCTACAATGAGCAGTTCTTC.